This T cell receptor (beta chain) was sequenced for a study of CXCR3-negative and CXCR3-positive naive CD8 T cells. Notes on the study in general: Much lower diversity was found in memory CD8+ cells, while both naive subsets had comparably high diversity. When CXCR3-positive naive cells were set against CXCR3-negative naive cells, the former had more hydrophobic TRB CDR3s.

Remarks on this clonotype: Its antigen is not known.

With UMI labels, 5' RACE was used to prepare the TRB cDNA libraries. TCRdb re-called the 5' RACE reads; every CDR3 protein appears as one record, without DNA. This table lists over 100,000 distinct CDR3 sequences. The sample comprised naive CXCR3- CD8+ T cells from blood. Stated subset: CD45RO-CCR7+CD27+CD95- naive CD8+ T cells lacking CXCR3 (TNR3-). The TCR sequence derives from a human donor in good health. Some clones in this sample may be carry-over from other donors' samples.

The CDR3 here is CASSQEGLADFYQETQYF. This chain links TRBV4-1 with TRBJ2-5; the TCRdb call, TRBD2, lacks DNA for checking. The CDR3 length is 18 residues. Germline CDR1 MGHRA, CDR2 YSYEKL.